The clone carrying this T cell receptor (beta chain) has more than one count but fewer than ten. These data belong to a study of blood T cells in healthy people across ages. It was with a sample-barcoded 5' primer and a J-beta primer mix that a second PCR of roughly 7 to 11 cycles was run. TCRdb itself ran the 5' RACE reads through MiXCR, one entry per CDR3 protein. The data show more than 1 million distinct CDR3 sequences, more than 40% seen once. At least 5 micrograms of total RNA were extracted per sample. From germline, CDR1 is SGHAT and CDR2 FQNNGV. Trimming shortened V by 0 bases and J by 6 bases, and 11 bases separated the two germline ends. The CDR3 sequence is 14 residues long.

Specimen: blood. This receptor was taken from a woman in her sixties or seventies in good health. The genes are TRBV11-2 and TRBJ2-5; D gene unclear. CDR3 sequence (DNA): TGTGCCAGCAGCTTAGAGAGCCAGCCGAAGACCCAGTACTTC. This encodes CASSLESQPKTQYF.